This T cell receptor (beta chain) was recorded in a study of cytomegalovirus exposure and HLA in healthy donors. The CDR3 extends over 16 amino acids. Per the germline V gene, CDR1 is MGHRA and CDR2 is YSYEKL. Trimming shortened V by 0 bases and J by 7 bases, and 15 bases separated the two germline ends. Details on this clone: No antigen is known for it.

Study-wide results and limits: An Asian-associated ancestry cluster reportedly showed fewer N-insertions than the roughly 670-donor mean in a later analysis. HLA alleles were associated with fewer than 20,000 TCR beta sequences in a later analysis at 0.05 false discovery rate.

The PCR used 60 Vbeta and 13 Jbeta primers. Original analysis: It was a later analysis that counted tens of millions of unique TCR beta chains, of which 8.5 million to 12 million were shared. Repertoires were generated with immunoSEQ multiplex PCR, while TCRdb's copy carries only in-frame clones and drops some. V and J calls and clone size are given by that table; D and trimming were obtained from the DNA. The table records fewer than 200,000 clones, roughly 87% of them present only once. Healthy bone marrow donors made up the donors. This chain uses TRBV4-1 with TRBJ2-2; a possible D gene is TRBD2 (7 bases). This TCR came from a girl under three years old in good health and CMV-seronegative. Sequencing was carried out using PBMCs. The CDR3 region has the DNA TGCGCCAGCAGCCAAGATGGGGGGGCGCGGGGCGGGGAGCTGTTTTTT. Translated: CASSQDGGARGGELFF.